The source of this TCR beta chain is a study of T cells in Graves' hyperthyroidism and ophthalmopathy. Ophthalmopathy patients showed a Clinical Activity Score of at least 3, NOSPECS grade of at least 4 and duration under 3 months. The CDR3 has 15 amino acids. V trimming: 2 bases; J trimming: 3 bases; junction bases outside the gene matches: 6. Germline CDR1 and CDR2: KGHSH and LQKENI. Findings and limits, study-wide: The majority of expanded thyroid clonotypes above 0.001 also appeared in blood.

Amplified TCR beta CDR3 regions derived from RNA transcripts. Using the HTBI primer set, a first-round RT-PCR was run on the TCR CDR3. TCRdb fed the multiplex PCR reads into MiXCR, producing one record per CDR3 protein. The sample lists 310,000 or so distinct CDR3 sequences, more than 15% occurring once. Notes on this clonotype: As yet, its antigen is unknown.

The genes are TRBV18 and TRBJ1-2; 7 nucleotides align to TRBD1. The sample consisted of blood. This sequence was found in a woman in her fifties or sixties with Graves' ophthalmopathy. In DNA form, the CDR3 reads TGTGCCAGCTCACCAGGACAGGCACCCGACTATGGCTACACCTTC. Translating it yields CASSPGQAPDYGYTF. Full variable domain (outside the CDR3, taken from reference TRBV18 and TRBJ1-2): NAGVMQNPRHLVRRRGQEARLRCSPMKGHSHVYWYRQLPEEGLKFMVYLQKENIIDESGMPKERFSAEFPKEGPSILRIQQVVRGDSAAYFCASSPGQAPDYGYTFGSGTRLTVV.